This TCR beta chain was retrieved from a study of blood T cell repertoires in COVID-19 (TCRdb year 2020). With regard to the full study: For ImmuneRACE Cohort 3, a participant was defined as recovered based on two consecutive negative NP/OP PCR tests, clearance by a healthcare professional, or resolution of symptoms. The collaborator samples originated in the United States, Italy and Spain and spanned the acute and convalescent phases of COVID-19. Where available, HLA class I and class II types were taken from metadata supplied by the sample provider and were not determined by assay-based typing. The repertoires were made available in a free public database intended to serve as a resource for research on the immune response to SARS-CoV-2. Subjects who had been exposed to COVID-19, were actively infected with it, or had recovered from it provided the deeply sampled blood TCRbeta repertoires that made up the dataset. Samples came from the ongoing ImmuneRACE study (first 160 participants) plus 1,254 subjects from 6 global collaborators. A de-identified subject ID, COVID-19 status, age in years and sex were almost always included in the sample metadata. The prospective study material was composed of cDNA or gDNA derived from T cells, B-cell-depleted T cells, or PBMCs. On the study overall, not on this receptor specifically: The quantity of clinical and demographic metadata differed by source and by participant and was supplied without curation.

As to this clone: This clone's antigen is unknown. Qualities for individual bases were not recorded, and no much larger clone is one base off.

TCRbeta CDR3 regions were amplified from genomic DNA using the immunoSEQ Assay, a bias-controlled multiplex PCR. In the paper's pipeline: Nucleated cell counts per sample were estimated from amplification of reference gene primers within the assay. Sequence reads were collapsed and filtered to measure the absolute abundance of every unique TCRbeta CDR3 rearrangement. For each sample, productive Simpson clonality was calculated as the square root of Simpson's diversity index across productive rearrangements. TCRdb's version of the immuneACCESS table is confined to in-frame rearrangements and falls short of the full clone set. An unresolved V gene accounts for under half of the shortfall where checked; the remainder is of unknown origin. V and J calls and clone size are given by that table; D and trimming were obtained from the DNA. The sample table contains approximately 140,000 clones; only one count was recorded for 75% to 90% of them. Clones ranked in the top ten supply roughly 4.3% of the sample.

In the prospective study, participants were roughly 18 to 100 years old, resided in 24 geographic areas of the United States, and were enrolled through a virtual design. In the prospective study, participants were assigned to cohorts based on the clinical history participants reported in a screening survey and a study questionnaire. In the prospective study, mobile phlebotomists collected whole blood, serum and a nasopharyngeal or oropharyngeal swab from each participant. Additional blood draws and questionnaires over an approximately two-month period could optionally be provided by prospective study participants. Prospective study blood samples were shipped either frozen or at room temperature before DNA extraction. Sequencing was carried out using PBMCs or T cells enriched from blood (not recorded which). The clonotype comes from a man between 45 and 60 years old in a cohort exposed to, infected with or recovered from COVID-19 (not recorded which).

The CDR3 reads as follows: CASSLNTGANTGELFF. DNA sequence: TGTGCCAGCAGCTTGAATACCGGGGCGAACACCGGGGAGCTGTTTTTT. This receptor chain uses TRBV5-6 and TRBJ2-2, with a weak D call of TRBD2 (5 bases match). Via the germline V gene, CDR1 is SGHDT and CDR2 YYEEEE. The CDR3 sequence holds 16 residues, the cysteine and phenylalanine included. The read is trimmed to its CDR3 DNA, 48 bases read in frame from base 1. The junction shows trimming of 1 base on V and 0 bases on J, plus 10 bases between the germline ends.